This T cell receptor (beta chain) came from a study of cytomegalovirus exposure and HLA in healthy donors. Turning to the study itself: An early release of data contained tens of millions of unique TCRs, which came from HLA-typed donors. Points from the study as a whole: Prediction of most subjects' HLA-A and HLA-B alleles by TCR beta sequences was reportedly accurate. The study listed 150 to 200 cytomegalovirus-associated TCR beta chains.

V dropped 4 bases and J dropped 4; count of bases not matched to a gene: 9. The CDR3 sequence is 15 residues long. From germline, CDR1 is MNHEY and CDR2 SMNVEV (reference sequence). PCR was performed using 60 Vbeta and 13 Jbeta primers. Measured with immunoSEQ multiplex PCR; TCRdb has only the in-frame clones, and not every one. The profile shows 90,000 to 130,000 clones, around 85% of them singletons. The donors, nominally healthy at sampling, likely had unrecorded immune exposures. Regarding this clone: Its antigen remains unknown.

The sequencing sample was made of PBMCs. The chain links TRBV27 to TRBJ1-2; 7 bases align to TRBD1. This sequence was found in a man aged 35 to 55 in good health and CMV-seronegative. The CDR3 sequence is CASSYTSDRRYGYTF. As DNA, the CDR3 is TGTGCCAGCAGTTACACGTCGGACAGGCGCTATGGCTACACCTTC.